The source of this T cell receptor beta chain is a study of a mutant IDH1 vaccine in newly diagnosed glioma. Study background: Patients in the study were vaccinated eight times, receiving shots in weeks 1, 3, 5, 7, 11, 15, 19 and 23. Patients got their first vaccination 4-6 weeks after radiotherapy alone, or with temozolomide cycles. The earlier regimen, radiotherapy, temozolomide, or both, was most often both. The study's findings and limits: Pseudoprogression looked unconnected to shifts in top peripheral T cell clonotypes.

Germline values: CDR1 MNHNY, CDR2 SVGAGI (reference sequence). Trimming removed 7 bases at V and 4 bases at J, with 19 bases between. This CDR3 is 15 amino acids long. About this clone itself: No antigen is known for it.

The time point was: week 11, during vaccination. Topical imiquimod accompanied each vaccine dose, which consisted of 300 ug of mutant IDH1 20-mer peptide. Generated by immunoSEQ multiplex PCR, the TCRdb table keeps only in-frame clones and is missing some. The data show some 60,000 clones, with roughly 80% seen just once and about 3.7% held by the top ten. The sample consisted of PBMCs, taken from a glioma patient whose treatment included an IDH1 peptide vaccine. The gene calls are TRBV6-6 and TRBJ1-1, with D perhaps matching TRBD1 (5 bases). The clonotype comes from a man aged 25-45 years with glioma. DNA of the CDR3: TGTGCCAGCACCGAACAGCAACTGGGGGGCACTGAAGCTTTCTTT. Translating gives CASTEQQLGGTEAFF.